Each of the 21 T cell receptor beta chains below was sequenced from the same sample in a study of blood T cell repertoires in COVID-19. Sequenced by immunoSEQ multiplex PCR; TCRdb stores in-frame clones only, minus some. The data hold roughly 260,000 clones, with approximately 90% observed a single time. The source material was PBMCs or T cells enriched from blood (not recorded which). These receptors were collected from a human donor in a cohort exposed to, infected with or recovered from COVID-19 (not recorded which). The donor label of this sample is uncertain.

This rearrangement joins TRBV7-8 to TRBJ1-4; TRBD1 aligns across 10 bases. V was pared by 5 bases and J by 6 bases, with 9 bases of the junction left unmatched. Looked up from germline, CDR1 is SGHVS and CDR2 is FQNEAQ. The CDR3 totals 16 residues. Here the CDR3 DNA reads TGTGCCAGCAGCCATTCGGTGGGGACAGGGGATGAAAAACTGTTTTTT. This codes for CASSHSVGTGDEKLFF.

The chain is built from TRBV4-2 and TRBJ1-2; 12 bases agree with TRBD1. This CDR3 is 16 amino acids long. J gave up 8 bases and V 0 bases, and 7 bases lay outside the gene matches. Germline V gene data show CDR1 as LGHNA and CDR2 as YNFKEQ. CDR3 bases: TGTGCCAGCAGCCAAGACCGCGCCGGGACAGGGGGCGGCTACACCTTC. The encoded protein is CASSQDRAGTGGGYTF.

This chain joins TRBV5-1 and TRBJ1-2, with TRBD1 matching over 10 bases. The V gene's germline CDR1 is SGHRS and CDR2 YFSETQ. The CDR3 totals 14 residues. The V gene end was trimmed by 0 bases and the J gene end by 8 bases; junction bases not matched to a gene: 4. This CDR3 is CASSLGDRGQGYTF. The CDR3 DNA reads TGCGCCAGCAGCTTGGGCGACAGGGGGCAAGGCTACACCTTC.

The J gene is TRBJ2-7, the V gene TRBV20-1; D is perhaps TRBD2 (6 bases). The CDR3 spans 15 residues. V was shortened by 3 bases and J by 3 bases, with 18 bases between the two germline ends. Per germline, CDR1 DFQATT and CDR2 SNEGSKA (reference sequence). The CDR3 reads CSASDRDSYGYEQYF. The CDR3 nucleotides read TGCAGTGCTAGTGACCGGGACTCCTATGGCTACGAGCAGTACTTC.

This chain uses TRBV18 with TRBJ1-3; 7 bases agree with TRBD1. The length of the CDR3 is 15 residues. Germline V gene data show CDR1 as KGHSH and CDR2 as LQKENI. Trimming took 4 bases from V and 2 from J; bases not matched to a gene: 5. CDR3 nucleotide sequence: TGTGCCAGCTCACAGACAGGGCAGACTGGAAACACCATATATTTT. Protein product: CASSQTGQTGNTIYF.

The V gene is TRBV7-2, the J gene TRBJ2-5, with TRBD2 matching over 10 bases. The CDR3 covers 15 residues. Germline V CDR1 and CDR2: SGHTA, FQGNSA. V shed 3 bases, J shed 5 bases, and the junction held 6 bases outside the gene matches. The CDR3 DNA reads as TGTGCCAGCAGCTTCCGTAGCGGGGGGTGGGAGACCCAGTACTTC. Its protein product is CASSFRSGGWETQYF.

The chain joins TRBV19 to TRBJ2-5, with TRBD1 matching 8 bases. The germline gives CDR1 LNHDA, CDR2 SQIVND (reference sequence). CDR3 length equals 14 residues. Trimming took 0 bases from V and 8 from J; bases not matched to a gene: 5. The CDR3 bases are TGTGCCAGTAGTATAGACATGGACAGGGCAACCCAGTACTTC. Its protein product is CASSIDMDRATQYF.

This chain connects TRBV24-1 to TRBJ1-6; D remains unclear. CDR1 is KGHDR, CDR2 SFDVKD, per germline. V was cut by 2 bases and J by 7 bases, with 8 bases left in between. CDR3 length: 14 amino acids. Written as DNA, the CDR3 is TGTGCCACCAGTGATTCGGCGGGAAATTCACCCCTCCACTTT. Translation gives CATSDSAGNSPLHF.

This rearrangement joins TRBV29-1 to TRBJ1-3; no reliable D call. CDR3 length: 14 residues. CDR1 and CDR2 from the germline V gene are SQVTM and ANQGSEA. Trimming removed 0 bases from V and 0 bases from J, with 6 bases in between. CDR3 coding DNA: TGCAGCGTTGAAGAGTCCAGCTCTGGAAACACCATATATTTT. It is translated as CSVEESSSGNTIYF.

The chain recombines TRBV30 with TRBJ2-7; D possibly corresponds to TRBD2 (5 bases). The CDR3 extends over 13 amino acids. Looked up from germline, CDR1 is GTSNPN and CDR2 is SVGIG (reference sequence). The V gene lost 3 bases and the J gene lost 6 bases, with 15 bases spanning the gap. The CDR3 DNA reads TGTGCCTGGAGACCTCTGAGGGAGTCCGAGCAGTACTTC. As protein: CAWRPLRESEQYF.

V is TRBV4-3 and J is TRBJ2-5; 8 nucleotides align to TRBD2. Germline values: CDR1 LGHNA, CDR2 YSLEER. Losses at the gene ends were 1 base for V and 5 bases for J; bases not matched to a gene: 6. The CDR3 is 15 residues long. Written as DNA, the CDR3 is TGCGCCAGCAGCCAAGGCCCGGGACTAGAGGAGACCCAGTACTTC. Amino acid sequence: CASSQGPGLEETQYF.

CDR3 residues: CAWDVGALNTEAFF. DNA for the CDR3: TGTGCCTGGGATGTGGGGGCTTTGAACACTGAAGCTTTCTTT. The V gene is TRBV30, the J gene TRBJ1-1, with D possibly matching TRBD1 (6 bases). The germline gives CDR1 GTSNPN, CDR2 SVGIG (reference sequence). V was shortened by 5 bases and J by 0 bases, with 13 bases between the two germline ends. This CDR3 is built from 14 residues.

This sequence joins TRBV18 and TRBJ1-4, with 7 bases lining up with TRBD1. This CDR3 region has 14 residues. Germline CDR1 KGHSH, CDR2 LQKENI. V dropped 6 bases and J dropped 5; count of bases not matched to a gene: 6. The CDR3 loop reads CASSPTGLNEKLFF. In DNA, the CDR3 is TGTGCCAGCTCCCCGACAGGGCTGAATGAAAAACTGTTTTTT. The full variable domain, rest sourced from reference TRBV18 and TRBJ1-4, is NAGVMQNPRHLVRRRGQEARLRCSPMKGHSHVYWYRQLPEEGLKFMVYLQKENIIDESGMPKERFSAEFPKEGPSILRIQQVVRGDSAAYFCASSPTGLNEKLFFGSGTQLSVL.

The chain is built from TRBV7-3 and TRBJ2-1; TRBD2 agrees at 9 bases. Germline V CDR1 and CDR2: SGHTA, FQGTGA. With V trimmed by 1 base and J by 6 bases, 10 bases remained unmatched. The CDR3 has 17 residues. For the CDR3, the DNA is TGTGCCAGCAGCTTAAACGCGTTCCTAGCGGGGATCAATGAGCAGTTCTTC. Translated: CASSLNAFLAGINEQFF.

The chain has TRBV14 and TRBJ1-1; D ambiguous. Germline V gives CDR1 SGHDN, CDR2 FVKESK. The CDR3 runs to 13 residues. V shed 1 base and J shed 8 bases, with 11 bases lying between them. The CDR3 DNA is TGTGCCAGCAGCCAAGCCCTCCCTCAGGAAGCTTTCTTT. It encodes CASSQALPQEAFF.

CDR3 coding DNA: TGTGCCAGCAGCTCCGGACAGGGAAGGAGCAATCAGCCCCAGCATTTT. It encodes CASSSGQGRSNQPQHF. This chain joins TRBV5-6 and TRBJ1-5; 8 bases fit TRBD1. J gave up 1 base and V 3 bases, and 6 bases lay outside the gene matches. Germline-derived CDR1 and CDR2 are SGHDT and YYEEEE. CDR3 length equals 16 residues.

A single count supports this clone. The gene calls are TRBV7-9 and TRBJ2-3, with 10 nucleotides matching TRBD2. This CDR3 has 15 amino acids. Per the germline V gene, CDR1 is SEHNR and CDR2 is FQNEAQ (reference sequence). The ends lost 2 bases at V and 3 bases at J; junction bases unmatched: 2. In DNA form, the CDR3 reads TGTGCCAGCAGCTTAAGCGGGGGGGCAACAGATACGCAGTATTTT. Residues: CASSLSGGATDTQYF.

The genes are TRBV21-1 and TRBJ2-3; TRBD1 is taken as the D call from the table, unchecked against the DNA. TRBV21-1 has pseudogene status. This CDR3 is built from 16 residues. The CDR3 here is CASSKGPTGGENTQYF. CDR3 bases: TGTGCCAGCAGCAAAGGACCCACAGGGGGAGAGAATACGCAGTATTTT.

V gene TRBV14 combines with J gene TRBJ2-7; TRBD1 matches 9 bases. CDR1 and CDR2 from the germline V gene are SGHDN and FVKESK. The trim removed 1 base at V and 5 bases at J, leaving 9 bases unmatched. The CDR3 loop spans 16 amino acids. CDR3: CASSQAMGQGRNEQYF. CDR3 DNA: TGTGCCAGCAGCCAAGCCATGGGACAGGGACGGAACGAGCAGTACTTC.

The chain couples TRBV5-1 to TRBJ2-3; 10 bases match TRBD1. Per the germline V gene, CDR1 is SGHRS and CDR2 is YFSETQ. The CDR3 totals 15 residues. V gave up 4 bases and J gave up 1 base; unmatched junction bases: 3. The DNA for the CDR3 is TGCGCCAGCAGCCCTGGGACAGGGGGCACAGATACGCAGTATTTT. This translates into CASSPGTGGTDTQYF.

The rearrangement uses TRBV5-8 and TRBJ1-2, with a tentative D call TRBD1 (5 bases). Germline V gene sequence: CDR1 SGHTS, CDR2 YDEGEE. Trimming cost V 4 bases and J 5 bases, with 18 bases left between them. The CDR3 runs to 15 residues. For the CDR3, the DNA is TGTGCCAGCAGCCCGCGAGGACAAGCCAGTTATGGCTACACCTTC. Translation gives CASSPRGQASYGYTF.